These 13 T cell receptor beta chains share one sample of origin, sequenced in a study of Ad26.COV2.S vaccination and SARS-CoV-2 variants. Assay: immunoSEQ multiplex PCR; the TCRdb copy retains only in-frame clones and omits some. The profile shows fewer than 400,000 clones, around 85% of them singletons. Treatment in this sample: around 19 received Ad26.COV2.S at low or high dose, single or two shots; roughly 5 received placebo; per-sample allocation not given. Following the first vaccine or placebo injection, samples were taken on day 63. The material sequenced was peripheral blood, taken in a trial of Ad26.COV2.S vaccine versus placebo. Source of these receptors: a person between 18 and 59 years old who received the Ad26.COV2.S COVID-19 vaccine or a placebo.

This chain links TRBV6-5 with TRBJ1-2; perhaps TRBD1 as D (5 bases). The CDR3 sequence is 14 residues long. Germline CDR1 is MNHEY and CDR2 is SVGAGI. Trimming shortened V by 3 bases and J by 3 bases, and 11 bases separated the two germline ends. The DNA of the CDR3 is TGTGCCAGCAGTTATACACGGGGCCACTATGGCTACACCTTC. This translates into CASSYTRGHYGYTF.

The rearrangement links TRBV25-1 to TRBJ2-1; tentatively, D is TRBD2 (6 bases). This CDR3 region has 14 residues. V lost 5 bases and J 7 bases, leaving 15 bases between the germline ends. CDR1 and CDR2 (germline): MGHDK, SYGVNS. The CDR3 loop reads CASSSQGGRNEQFF. The CDR3 nucleotides are TGTGCCAGCAGTTCGCAGGGAGGTCGGAATGAGCAGTTCTTC.

This chain's CDR3 is CASSPRLAGVADTQYF. The CDR3 DNA reads TGTGCCAGCTCACCAAGACTAGCGGGAGTCGCAGATACGCAGTATTTT. The chain is built from TRBV18 and TRBJ2-3; 12 positions agree with TRBD2. The CDR3 extends over 16 amino acids. The germline V gene encodes CDR1 KGHSH and CDR2 LQKENI. V lost 2 bases and J lost 4; bases outside the gene matches: 4. The complete variable domain, with remaining parts taken from reference TRBV18 and TRBJ2-3, reads NAGVMQNPRHLVRRRGQEARLRCSPMKGHSHVYWYRQLPEEGLKFMVYLQKENIIDESGMPKERFSAEFPKEGPSILRIQQVVRGDSAAYFCASSPRLAGVADTQYFGPGTRLTVL.

The rearrangement links TRBV5-6 to TRBJ1-6; D not resolved. The CDR3 extends over 14 amino acids. V was trimmed by 0 bases and J by 7 bases, leaving 8 bases between them. Germline V lookup: CDR1 SGHDT, CDR2 YYEEEE. CDR3 amino acids: CASSLATENSPLHF. DNA for the CDR3: TGTGCCAGCAGCTTGGCGACGGAGAATTCACCCCTCCACTTT.

This sequence joins TRBV9 and TRBJ2-1; D uncertain. CDR1 SGDLS and CDR2 YYNGEE come from the germline V gene. The CDR3 is made up of 14 amino acids. With 4 bases removed from V and 4 bases from J, the gap between germline ends came to 12 bases. Here the CDR3 DNA reads TGTGCCAGCAGCCCCCGCACTCAATACAATGAGCAGTTCTTC. Residues: CASSPRTQYNEQFF.

The chain carries TRBV7-9 and TRBJ1-2; 10 positions match TRBD1. The trim removed 5 bases at V and 6 bases at J, leaving 12 bases unmatched. The CDR3 contains 16 residues. The germline V gene has CDR1 SEHNR and CDR2 FQNEAQ (reference sequence). The chain's CDR3 is CASSKSPGTGADGYTF. The CDR3, as DNA: TGTGCCAGCAGCAAGAGTCCCGGGACAGGGGCGGATGGCTACACCTTC.

This clone was seen a handful of times. This chain connects TRBV5-1 to TRBJ2-7; TRBD1 matches 7 bases. The V and J ends lost 3 bases and 3 bases, in that order; junction bases with no gene match: 18. The CDR3 totals 18 residues. Germline-derived CDR1 and CDR2 are SGHRS and YFSETQ. This chain's CDR3 is CASSSEGPTGVKSYEQYF. CDR3 sequence (DNA): TGCGCCAGCAGCTCCGAGGGTCCTACAGGGGTCAAGAGCTACGAGCAGTACTTC.

This chain uses TRBV5-1 with TRBJ2-2; TRBD1 might be the D (6 bases). The V gene's germline CDR1 is SGHRS and CDR2 YFSETQ. This CDR3 region has 15 residues. Trimming removed 4 bases at V and 2 bases at J, with 12 bases between. The CDR3 coding sequence is TGCGCCAGCAGCCCCAGGGGTACAAACACCGGGGAGCTGTTTTTT. It encodes CASSPRGTNTGELFF.

The rearrangement uses TRBV6-5 and TRBJ2-2; tentatively, D is TRBD1 (5 bases). This CDR3 spans 14 amino acids. Trimming pared 7 bases from V and 2 bases from J, leaving 11 bases between. The germline V gene encodes CDR1 MNHEY and CDR2 SVGAGI. The CDR3 loop is CASNRNPNTGELFF. Here the CDR3 DNA reads TGTGCCAGCAACAGGAATCCTAACACCGGGGAGCTGTTTTTT.

The chain couples TRBV21-1 to TRBJ2-5; the table assigns TRBD1, which was not confirmed against the DNA. TRBV21-1 is noted as a pseudogene. The CDR3 loop spans 15 amino acids. As DNA, the CDR3 is TGTGCCAGCAGCAACGGGGGACAGGGTGCAAGGACCCAGTACTTC. It specifies CASSNGGQGARTQYF.

The rearrangement joins TRBV9 to TRBJ1-4, with D tentatively TRBD1 (6 bases). V was shortened by 3 bases and J by 0 bases, with 9 bases between the two germline ends. CDR3 size: 15 residues. Germline V gene sequence: CDR1 SGDLS, CDR2 YYNGEE. The CDR3 region has the DNA TGTGCCAGCAGCGCGGACAGCCCAACTAATGAAAAACTGTTTTTT. Protein product: CASSADSPTNEKLFF.

In the case of this clone: This sample includes further DNA sequences coding for the same CDR3. This chain connects TRBV27 to TRBJ1-1; 9 nucleotides align to TRBD1. J was trimmed by 4 bases and V by 5 bases; bases with no gene match: 5. CDR3 length: 14 amino acids. Germline CDR1 reads MNHEY; CDR2 reads SMNVEV (reference sequence). CDR3 amino acids: CASSLTGGGTEAFF. The DNA of the CDR3 is TGTGCCAGCAGTCTAACAGGGGGCGGCACTGAAGCTTTCTTT.

Points on this clone: Other DNA sequences in this specimen translate into the identical CDR3. The chain carries TRBV18 and TRBJ2-5; the match to TRBD2 covers 7 bases. CDR3 size: 14 residues. CDR1 is KGHSH, CDR2 LQKENI, per germline. V dropped 2 bases and J dropped 5; count of bases not matched to a gene: 5. CDR3 protein: CASSPSGGTETQYF. CDR3 DNA sequence: TGTGCCAGCTCACCATCCGGGGGGACCGAGACCCAGTACTTC.